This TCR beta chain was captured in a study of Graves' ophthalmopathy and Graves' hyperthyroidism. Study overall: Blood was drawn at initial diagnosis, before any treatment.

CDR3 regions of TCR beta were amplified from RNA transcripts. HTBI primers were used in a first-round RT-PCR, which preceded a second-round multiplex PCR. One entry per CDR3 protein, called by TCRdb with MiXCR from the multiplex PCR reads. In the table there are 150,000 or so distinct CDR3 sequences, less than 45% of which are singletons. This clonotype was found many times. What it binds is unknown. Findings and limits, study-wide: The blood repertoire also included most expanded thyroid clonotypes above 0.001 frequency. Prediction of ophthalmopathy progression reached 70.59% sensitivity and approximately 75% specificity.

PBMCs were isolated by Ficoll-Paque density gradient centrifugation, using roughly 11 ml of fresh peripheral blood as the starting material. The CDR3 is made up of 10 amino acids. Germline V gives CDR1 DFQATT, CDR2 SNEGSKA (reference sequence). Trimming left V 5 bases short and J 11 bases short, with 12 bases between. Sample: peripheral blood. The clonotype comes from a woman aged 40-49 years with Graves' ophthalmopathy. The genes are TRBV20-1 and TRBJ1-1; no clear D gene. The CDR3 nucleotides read TGCAGTGCTTTTGTTCCCGGGGCTTTCTTT. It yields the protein CSAFVPGAFF.